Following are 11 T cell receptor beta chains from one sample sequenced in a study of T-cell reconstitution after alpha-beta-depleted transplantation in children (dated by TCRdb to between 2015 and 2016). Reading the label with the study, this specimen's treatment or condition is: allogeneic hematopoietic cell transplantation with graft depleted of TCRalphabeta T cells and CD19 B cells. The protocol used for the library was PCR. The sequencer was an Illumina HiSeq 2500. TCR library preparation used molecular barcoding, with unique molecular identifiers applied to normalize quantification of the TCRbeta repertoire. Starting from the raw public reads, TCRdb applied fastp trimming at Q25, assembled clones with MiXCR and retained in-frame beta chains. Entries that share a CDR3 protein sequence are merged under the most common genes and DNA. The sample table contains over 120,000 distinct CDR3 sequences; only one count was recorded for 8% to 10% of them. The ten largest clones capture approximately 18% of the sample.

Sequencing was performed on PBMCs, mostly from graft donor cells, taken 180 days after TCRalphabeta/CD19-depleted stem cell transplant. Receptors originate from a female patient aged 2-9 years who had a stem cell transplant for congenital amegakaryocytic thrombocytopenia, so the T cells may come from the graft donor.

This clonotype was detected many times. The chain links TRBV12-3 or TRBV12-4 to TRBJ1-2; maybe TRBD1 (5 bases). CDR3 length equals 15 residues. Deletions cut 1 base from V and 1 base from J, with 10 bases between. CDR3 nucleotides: TGTGCCAGCAGTTTAGTCAGGGTTCGTAACTATGGCTACACCTTC. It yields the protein CASSLVRVRNYGYTF.

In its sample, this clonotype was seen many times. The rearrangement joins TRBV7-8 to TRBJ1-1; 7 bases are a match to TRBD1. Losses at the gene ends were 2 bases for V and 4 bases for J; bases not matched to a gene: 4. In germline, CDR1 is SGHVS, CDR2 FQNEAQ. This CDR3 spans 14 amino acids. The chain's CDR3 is CASSLSQGVTEAFF. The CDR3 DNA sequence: TGTGCCAGCAGCTTAAGCCAGGGGGTCACTGAAGCTTTCTTT. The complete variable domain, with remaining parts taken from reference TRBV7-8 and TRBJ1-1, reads GAGVSQSPRYKVAKRGQDVALRCDPISGHVSLFWYQQALGQGPEFLTYFQNEAQLDKSGLPSDRFFAERPEGSVSTLKIQRTQQEDSAVYLCASSLSQGVTEAFFGQGTRLTVV.

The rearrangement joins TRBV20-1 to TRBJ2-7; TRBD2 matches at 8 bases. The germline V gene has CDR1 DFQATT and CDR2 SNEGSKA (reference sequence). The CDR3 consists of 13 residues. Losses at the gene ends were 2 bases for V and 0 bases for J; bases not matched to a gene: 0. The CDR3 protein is CSARSGSSYEQYF. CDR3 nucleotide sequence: TGCAGTGCTAGAAGCGGGAGCTCCTACGAGCAGTACTTC.

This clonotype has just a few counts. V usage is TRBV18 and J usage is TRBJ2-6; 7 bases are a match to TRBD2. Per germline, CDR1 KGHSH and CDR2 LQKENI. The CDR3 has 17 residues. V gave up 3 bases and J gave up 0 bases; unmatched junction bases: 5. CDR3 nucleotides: TGTGCCAGCTCACCCAGGGAGGGCGTCTCTGGGGCCAACGTCCTGACTTTC. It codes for CASSPREGVSGANVLTF.

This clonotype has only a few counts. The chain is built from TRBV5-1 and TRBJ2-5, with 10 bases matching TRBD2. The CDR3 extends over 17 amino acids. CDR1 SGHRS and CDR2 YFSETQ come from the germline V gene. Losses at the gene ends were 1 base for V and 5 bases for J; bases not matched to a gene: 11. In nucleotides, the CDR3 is TGCGCCAGCAGCTTGTTTTCGATAAGACTAGCGGGCGAGACCCAGTACTTC. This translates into CASSLFSIRLAGETQYF.

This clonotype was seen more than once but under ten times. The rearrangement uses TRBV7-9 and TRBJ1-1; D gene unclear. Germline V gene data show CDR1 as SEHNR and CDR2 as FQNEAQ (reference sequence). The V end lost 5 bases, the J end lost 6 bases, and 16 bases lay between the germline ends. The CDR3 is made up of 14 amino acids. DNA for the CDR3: TGTGCCAGCAGCCCACCTGGATTTGAGCCTGAAGCTTTCTTT. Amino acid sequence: CASSPPGFEPEAFF.

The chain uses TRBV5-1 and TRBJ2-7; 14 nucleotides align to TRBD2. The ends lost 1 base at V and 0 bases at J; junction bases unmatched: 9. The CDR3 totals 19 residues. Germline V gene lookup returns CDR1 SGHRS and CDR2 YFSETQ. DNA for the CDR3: TGCGCCAGCAGCTTGTCCAAGCGGACTAGCGGGAGGAGCTCCTACGAGCAGTACTTC. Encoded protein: CASSLSKRTSGRSSYEQYF.

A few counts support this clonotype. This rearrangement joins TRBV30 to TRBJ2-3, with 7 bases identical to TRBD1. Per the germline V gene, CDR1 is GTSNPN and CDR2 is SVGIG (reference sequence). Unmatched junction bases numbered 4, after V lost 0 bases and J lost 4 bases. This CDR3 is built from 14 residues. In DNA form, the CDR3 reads TGTGCCTGGAGTGTACACAGGGGAGCAGATACGCAGTATTTT. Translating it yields CAWSVHRGADTQYF.

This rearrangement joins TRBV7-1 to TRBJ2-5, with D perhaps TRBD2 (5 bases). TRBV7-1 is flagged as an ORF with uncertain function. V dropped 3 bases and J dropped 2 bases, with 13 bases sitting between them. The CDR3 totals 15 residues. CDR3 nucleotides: TGTGCCAGCAGCTCGGTGAGGGCGACTCAAGAGACCCAGTACTTC. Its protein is CASSSVRATQETQYF.

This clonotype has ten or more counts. Written as DNA, the CDR3 is TGTGCCAGCAGTTTCTGGCAGTGGCAGGCAAATCAGCCCCAGCATTTT. This encodes CASSFWQWQANQPQHF. The chain uses TRBV12-3 or TRBV12-4 and TRBJ1-5; D is unclear. V lost 3 bases, J lost 4 bases, and 16 bases lay in between. This CDR3 spans 16 amino acids.

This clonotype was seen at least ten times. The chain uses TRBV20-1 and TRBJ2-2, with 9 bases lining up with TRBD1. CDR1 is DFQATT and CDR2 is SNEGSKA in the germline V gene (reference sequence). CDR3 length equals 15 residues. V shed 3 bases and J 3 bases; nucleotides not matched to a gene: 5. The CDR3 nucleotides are TGCAGTGCTAGGCGAGACAGGGGGTACACCGGGGAGCTGTTTTTT. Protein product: CSARRDRGYTGELFF.